The 27 T cell receptor beta chains in this list originate from one sample, sequenced in a study of early T cells in non-severe SARS-CoV-2 infection. MiXCR, run by TCRdb on the 5' RACE reads, gives a single entry per CDR3 protein. This table has just over 80,000 distinct CDR3 sequences, approximately 15% appearing once. Sequenced material: whole blood. These receptor sequences come from an adult who was a healthcare worker with PCR-confirmed SARS-CoV-2 infection or an uninfected control (not recorded which).

The V and J genes are TRBV7-2 and TRBJ2-5; tentatively, D is TRBD2 (6 bases). Per the germline V gene, CDR1 is SGHTA and CDR2 is FQGNSA. CDR3 length: 13 amino acids. Between the trimmed V and J ends, which lost 2 bases and 9 bases, there was a span of 13 bases. The DNA of the CDR3 is TGTGCCAGCAGCTTAACCTATGGGGAGGCCCAGTACTTC. Amino acids: CASSLTYGEAQYF. The complete variable domain, with remaining parts taken from reference TRBV7-2 and TRBJ2-5, reads GAGVSQSPSNKVTEKGKDVELRCDPISGHTALYWYRQSLGQGLEFLIYFQGNSAPDKSGLPSDRFSAERTGGSVSTLTIQRTQQEDSAVYLCASSLTYGEAQYFGPGTRLLVL.

This clonotype was found a few times. The J gene is TRBJ2-7, the V gene TRBV20-1; 7 bases align to TRBD2. Germline V lookup: CDR1 DFQATT, CDR2 SNEGSKA (reference sequence). This CDR3 spans 13 amino acids. Unmatched junction bases numbered 5, after V lost 3 bases and J lost 3 bases. The CDR3 sequence: CSASLLAGYEQYF. The CDR3 coding sequence is TGCAGTGCTAGTTTGTTAGCGGGCTACGAGCAGTACTTC.

This clonotype was counted many times. The chain employs TRBV12-3 or TRBV12-4 and TRBJ2-5; TRBD2 agrees at 10 bases. CDR3 length equals 18 residues. V dropped 5 bases and J dropped 2; count of bases not matched to a gene: 14. The CDR3 DNA sequence: TGTGCCAGCAGTCCACTAGCGGGGAGCCGGCGAGGGCAAGAGACCCAGTACTTC. Its translation is CASSPLAGSRRGQETQYF.

To note about this clonotype: The junction does not match germline at one end; this may be a read error. The rearrangement links TRBV7-7 to TRBJ2-5; D is ambiguous. The CDR3 is 14 residues long. The germline V gene encodes CDR1 SSHAT and CDR2 FNYEAQ (reference sequence). CDR3 coding DNA: TGTGCTAGCAGCTTATATGGATCCCAAGAGACCCAGTACTTC. Residues: CASSLYGSQETQYF.

This rearrangement joins TRBV6-2 or TRBV6-3 to TRBJ1-2; unclear D gene. The CDR3 extends over 16 amino acids. Deletions cut 5 bases from V and 2 bases from J, with 18 bases between. CDR1 MNHEY and CDR2 SVGEGT come from the germline V gene. The CDR3 loop is CASSTPARATNYGYTF. The CDR3 bases are TGTGCCAGCAGTACGCCAGCAAGGGCGACCAACTATGGCTACACCTTC.

At least ten counts were recorded for this clonotype. The gene calls are TRBV4-2 and TRBJ2-5, with TRBD1 identical over 7 bases. V was pared by 0 bases and J by 1 base, with 2 bases of the junction left unmatched. CDR1 is LGHNA and CDR2 is YNFKEQ in the germline V gene. The length of the CDR3 is 15 residues. The CDR3 DNA is TGTGCCAGCAGCCAAGACGGACAGGCCCAAGAGACCCAGTACTTC. Encoded protein: CASSQDGQAQETQYF.

This clonotype was seen repeatedly, ten times or more. V usage is TRBV29-1 and J usage is TRBJ1-2, with TRBD1 matching 8 bases. Trimming took 7 bases from V and 4 from J; bases not matched to a gene: 14. Germline V CDR1 and CDR2: SQVTM, ANQGSEA. This CDR3 has 15 amino acids. CDR3 sequence reads: CSATSSTGASYGYTF. The CDR3 DNA sequence: TGCAGCGCCACATCCTCGACAGGGGCAAGCTATGGCTACACCTTC.

This clonotype was seen a handful of times. The chain joins TRBV29-1 to TRBJ2-3, with D hard to call. Germline V gene sequence: CDR1 SQVTM, CDR2 ANQGSEA. V shed 1 base and J shed 3 bases, with 8 bases lying between them. The CDR3 is 13 residues long. Here the CDR3 reads CSVEALGTDTQYF. DNA of the CDR3: TGCAGCGTTGAAGCACTCGGGACAGATACGCAGTATTTT.

This clonotype was observed at least ten times. The DNA of the CDR3 is TGTGCCAGCGGACGGTCATCCTACGAGCAGTACTTC. This sequence encodes CASGRSSYEQYF. The gene calls are TRBV7-9 and TRBJ2-7, with D uncertain. The CDR3 sequence is 12 residues long. Trimming cost V 8 bases and J 1 base, with 9 bases left between them. The germline CDR1 and CDR2 sequences are SEHNR and FQNEAQ (reference sequence).

This clonotype occurred a few times. This chain links TRBV18 with TRBJ2-2; no reliable D call. Germline V CDR1 and CDR2: KGHSH, LQKENI. CDR3 size: 13 residues. The V end lost 1 base, the J end lost 6 bases, and 6 bases lay between the germline ends. The DNA for the CDR3 is TGTGCCAGCTCACCACGACAAGCCGGGGAGCTGTTTTTT. Its protein is CASSPRQAGELFF.

This clonotype was observed many times. The chain recombines TRBV7-8 with TRBJ2-4, with a tentative D call TRBD1 (6 bases). V gave up 5 bases and J gave up 1 base, with 18 bases separating them. The CDR3 is 17 residues long. Germline V gives CDR1 SGHVS, CDR2 FQNEAQ. Written as DNA, the CDR3 is TGTGCCAGCAGCCCGCCCCAGGGGAGAAGGGCCAAAAACATTCAGTACTTC. It specifies CASSPPQGRRAKNIQYF.

This chain joins TRBV24-1 and TRBJ2-1; 11 bases match TRBD1. From germline, CDR1 is KGHDR and CDR2 SFDVKD. Germline trimming cut 4 bases from V and 8 bases from J; bases unmatched to any gene: 6. This CDR3 is built from 15 residues. CDR3 protein: CATSEGTGGGDEQFF. The CDR3 region has the DNA TGTGCCACCAGTGAGGGGACAGGGGGAGGGGATGAGCAGTTCTTC.

The V gene is TRBV12-3 or TRBV12-4, the J gene TRBJ1-6; D is ambiguous. The CDR3 has 12 residues. V lost 3 bases, J lost 7 bases, and 4 bases lay in between. The CDR3 loop is CASSFSNSPLHF. CDR3 DNA: TGTGCCAGCAGTTTCTCAAATTCACCCCTCCACTTT.

Ten or more counts support this clonotype. The rearrangement joins TRBV10-2 to TRBJ2-7; D unclear. The length of the CDR3 is 14 residues. Germline V gene data show CDR1 as WSHSY and CDR2 as SAAADI. Trimming took off 6 bases at V and 3 bases at J, with 15 bases between the two ends. CDR3 sequence reads: CASRPPAQLYEQYF. In DNA, the CDR3 is TGCGCCAGCAGGCCACCTGCCCAGCTCTACGAGCAGTACTTC.

This clonotype was counted between two and nine times. J is TRBJ2-1 and V is TRBV20-1, with TRBD2 matching over 16 bases. CDR3 length: 19 residues. Germline trimming cut 6 bases from V and 5 bases from J; bases unmatched to any gene: 16. Per germline, CDR1 DFQATT and CDR2 SNEGSKA (reference sequence). Written as DNA, the CDR3 is TGCAGTGCCAGCGTTTTGGTCGGGACTAGCGGGGGGGAAGACAATGAGCAGTTCTTC. Translation: CSASVLVGTSGGEDNEQFF.

This chain links TRBV7-9 with TRBJ2-5; D is undetermined. V was trimmed by 5 bases and J by 2 bases, leaving 15 bases between them. This CDR3 contains 15 residues. Germline-derived CDR1 and CDR2 are SEHNR and FQNEAQ (reference sequence). The CDR3 reads CASSPPDARQETQYF. The CDR3 coding sequence is TGTGCCAGCAGCCCGCCGGACGCGCGACAAGAGACCCAGTACTTC.

There are many counts of this clonotype. This chain's CDR3 is CASSPPVQSSGNTIYF. The CDR3 nucleotides read TGTGCCAGCTCACCACCGGTCCAGAGCTCTGGAAACACCATATATTTT. The chain carries TRBV18 and TRBJ1-3; D ambiguous. Germline loops: CDR1 KGHSH, CDR2 LQKENI. V gave up 0 bases and J gave up 0 bases, with 9 bases separating them. The CDR3 sequence is 16 residues long.

The rearrangement joins TRBV2 to TRBJ1-6, with unresolved D. V lost 6 bases and J lost 0, with 9 bases in between. The CDR3 has 15 amino acids. CDR1 and CDR2 (germline): SNHLY, FYNNEI. In nucleotides, the CDR3 is TGTGCCAGCAGAAGTCAGAGCTCCTATAATTCACCCCTCCACTTT. Translated, it gives CASRSQSSYNSPLHF.

At least ten counts were recorded for this clonotype. CDR3 nucleotides: TGCGCCAGCAGCCAAGATTCCGGCCCTTCGCCCCTCCACTTT. As protein: CASSQDSGPSPLHF. V and J are TRBV4-1 and TRBJ1-6; no definite D call. The CDR3 loop spans 14 amino acids. The V end was cut by 0 bases, the J end by 13 bases, with 13 bases between. Per the germline V gene, CDR1 is MGHRA and CDR2 is YSYEKL.

V usage is TRBV11-2 and J usage is TRBJ2-1; 16 nucleotides match TRBD2. V was pared by 10 bases and J by 4 bases, with 10 bases of the junction left unmatched. The V gene's germline CDR1 is SGHAT and CDR2 FQNNGV. The CDR3 consists of 17 residues. The CDR3 sequence is CATTQGTSGGAYNEQFF. The DNA for the CDR3 is TGTGCCACAACCCAGGGGACTAGCGGGGGGGCTTACAATGAGCAGTTCTTC. Filled out from reference TRBV11-2 and TRBJ2-1, the complete variable domain reads EAGVAQSPRYKIIEKRQSVAFWCNPISGHATLYWYQQILGQGPKLLIQFQNNGVVDDSQLPKDRFSAERLKGVDSTLKIQPAKLEDSAVYLCATTQGTSGGAYNEQFFGPGTRLTVL.

There are a few counts of this clonotype. The chain recombines TRBV21-1 with TRBJ1-2; TRBD1 was called by the table and not checked on the DNA. TRBV21-1 is an annotated pseudogene. The CDR3 length is 11 residues. In DNA form, the CDR3 reads TGTGCCAGCAGCCGGGGGCGGGGCTACACCTTC. Encoded protein: CASSRGRGYTF.

The chain joins TRBV27 to TRBJ2-7, with a tentative D call TRBD2 (6 bases). Germline loops: CDR1 MNHEY, CDR2 SMNVEV (reference sequence). The CDR3 spans 13 residues. V lost 6 bases to trimming and J lost 3 bases, with 12 bases between them. CDR3 DNA sequence: TGTGCCAGCAGCGGGGGACCCCTCTACGAGCAGTACTTC. Translating it yields CASSGGPLYEQYF.

This chain uses TRBV6-6 with TRBJ1-2, with D possibly being TRBD1 (6 bases). Trimming cost V 5 bases and J 0 bases, with 13 bases left between them. Per germline, CDR1 MNHNY and CDR2 SVGAGI (reference sequence). CDR3 size: 15 residues. The CDR3 protein is CASSPDAGANYGYTF. The CDR3 region has the DNA TGTGCCAGCAGTCCTGACGCAGGGGCTAACTATGGCTACACCTTC.

This chain links TRBV20-1 with TRBJ2-7; D perhaps matches TRBD2 (6 bases). The CDR3 consists of 15 residues. Germline V CDR1 and CDR2: DFQATT, SNEGSKA (reference sequence). V gave up 3 bases and J gave up 2 bases, with 17 bases separating them. This CDR3 reads CSASGAGLPAYEQYF. In nucleotides, the CDR3 is TGCAGTGCTAGCGGGGCGGGACTTCCAGCCTACGAGCAGTACTTC.

This clonotype was seen a handful of times. The chain combines TRBV12-3 or TRBV12-4 with TRBJ2-2; D is unresolved. This CDR3 region has 14 residues. The ends were cut back, 6 bases at V and 0 bases at J, with 8 bases in the middle. Here the CDR3 DNA reads TGTGCCAGCAGCCCTCTAGCGAACACCGGGGAGCTGTTTTTT. The encoded protein is CASSPLANTGELFF.

This clonotype was recorded many times. The chain couples TRBV11-2 to TRBJ1-1; D is uncertain. This CDR3 is built from 12 residues. Trimming left V 4 bases short and J 5 bases short, with 8 bases between. Germline V lookup: CDR1 SGHAT, CDR2 FQNNGV. The chain's CDR3 is CASSSFRTEAFF. DNA of the CDR3: TGTGCCAGCAGCTCGTTCAGGACTGAAGCTTTCTTT.

This clonotype came up many times. The chain joins TRBV6-5 to TRBJ2-1; a possible D gene is TRBD2 (5 bases). Trimming shortened V by 6 bases and J by 10 bases, and 13 bases separated the two germline ends. The CDR3 contains 12 residues. In germline, CDR1 is MNHEY, CDR2 SVGAGI. The CDR3 bases are TGTGCCAGCAGGTCCTTCACGGGGGAGCAGTTCTTC. As protein: CASRSFTGEQFF.